The sample holds many counts of the clone carrying this T cell receptor (beta chain). What it binds is unknown. Time point in this sample: newly diagnosed GD, antithyroid drugs for less than 3 months. RNA from PBMCs was the source of the TCR library. Around 9.1 milliliters of peripheral blood were drawn into EDTA tubes. Arm-PCR of CDR3 regions with iRepertoire HTBI primers generated TCR beta libraries. From the multiplex PCR reads, TCRdb called clonotypes with MiXCR, one entry per CDR3 protein. The sample carries about 370,000 distinct CDR3 sequences, roughly a sixth recorded once. The sample originates from a study of regulatory T cells in long-lasting Graves disease. Regarding the study as a whole: Persistent Graves' patients showed reduced TCR diversity versus newly diagnosed patients.

V was pared by 5 bases and J by 2 bases, with 7 bases between. Germline CDR1 reads SGHRS; CDR2 reads YFSETQ. The length of the CDR3 is 13 residues. The TCR was taken from a female donor with Graves disease. The sample consisted of peripheral blood mononuclear cells (PBMCs), taken at new diagnosis, from a patient treated with antithyroid drugs. The chain employs TRBV5-1 and TRBJ2-2; D not certain. The chain's CDR3 is CASRVRNTGELFF. CDR3 DNA sequence: TGCGCCAGCAGGGTTCGAAACACCGGGGAGCTGTTTTTT.